These 23 T cell receptor beta chains were all obtained from the same sample, sequenced in a study of OX40 agonist ivuxolimab in advanced cancers. Method: immunoSEQ multiplex PCR; TCRdb's copy keeps in-frame clones and lacks some. The profile shows approximately 60,000 clones, roughly 80% of them singletons. The sequencing here drew on CD4+ or CD8+ T cells sorted from blood, taken in a trial of the OX40 agonist ivuxolimab. The receptors shown here come from an adult with an advanced solid tumor such as melanoma, head and neck, liver or kidney cancer.

The V call is TRBV6-1, the J call TRBJ2-7; D possibly corresponds to TRBD1 (5 bases). The CDR3 has 14 residues. Germline CDR1 MNHNS, CDR2 SASEGT. V lost 4 bases and J 6 bases, leaving 16 bases between the germline ends. DNA of the CDR3: TGTGCCAGCAGTGGGGGCCCAGGTAGGACCGAGCAGTACTTC. Translated, it gives CASSGGPGRTEQYF.

The genes are TRBV6-1 and TRBJ1-2; maybe TRBD1 (5 bases). The CDR3 is 13 amino acids. In germline, CDR1 is MNHNS, CDR2 SASEGT. Trimming cost V 6 bases and J 8 bases, with 16 bases left between them. The CDR3 DNA follows: TGTGCCAGCAGCTTGGGGGTATCAGCGGGCTACACCTTC. This codes for CASSLGVSAGYTF.

The rearrangement uses TRBV6-5 and TRBJ1-2, with D possibly being TRBD1 (6 bases). V lost 7 bases and J lost 4, with 16 bases in between. CDR1 and CDR2 from the germline V gene are MNHEY and SVGAGI. The CDR3 runs to 14 residues. CDR3 coding DNA: TGTGCCAGCACCTCCGGGGACAATTTCTATGGCTACACCTTC. It translates to CASTSGDNFYGYTF.

This rearrangement joins TRBV5-1 to TRBJ1-6, with D possibly being TRBD1 (5 bases). The CDR3 spans 16 residues. Trimming removed 4 bases from V and 6 bases from J, with 17 bases in between. Germline lookup yields CDR1 SGHRS and CDR2 YFSETQ. CDR3 protein: CASSLWTEGTNSPLHF. The CDR3 nucleotides are TGCGCCAGCAGCCTGTGGACGGAGGGGACTAATTCACCCCTCCACTTT.

This clone was found a few times. The chain carries TRBV30 and TRBJ1-1; D is uncertain. The CDR3 is 13 amino acids. Germline CDR1 and CDR2: GTSNPN and SVGIG (reference sequence). V was shortened by 5 bases and J by 0 bases, with 10 bases between the two germline ends. CDR3 coding DNA: TGTGCCTGGGGAAGGACGGTGAACACTGAAGCTTTCTTT. It translates to CAWGRTVNTEAFF.

J is TRBJ2-3 and V is TRBV7-2; tentative D call: TRBD1 (6 bases). Germline CDR1 and CDR2: SGHTA and FQGNSA. The CDR3 is 14 amino acids. V was trimmed by 3 bases and J by 0 bases, leaving 7 bases between them. The CDR3 sequence is CASSLGASTDTQYF. The CDR3 DNA reads as TGTGCCAGCAGCTTGGGGGCTAGCACAGATACGCAGTATTTT.

Here the CDR3 DNA reads TGCGCCAGCAGCGTGGATCGGGCCTGGGGCGGGGAGCTGTTTTTT. It encodes CASSVDRAWGGELFF. V gene TRBV5-1 combines with J gene TRBJ2-2; D unclear. Germline V gene lookup returns CDR1 SGHRS and CDR2 YFSETQ. This CDR3 region has 15 residues. The germline V and J ends were trimmed by 4 bases and 7 bases, with 17 bases remaining between them.

The V call is TRBV18, the J call TRBJ1-2; D is possibly TRBD1 (6 bases). The CDR3 length is 12 residues. Trimming took 2 bases from V and 12 from J, leaving 13 bases between them. Germline loops: CDR1 KGHSH, CDR2 LQKENI. The CDR3 here is CASSPIQGGDTF. As DNA, the CDR3 is TGTGCCAGCTCACCAATACAGGGTGGGGACACCTTC.

On this clone itself: At one end, the junction sequence differs from germline, possibly due to a read error. J is TRBJ1-2 and V is TRBV2, with D maybe TRBD1 (5 bases). CDR3 length: 12 residues. CDR1 and CDR2 from the germline V gene are SNHLY and FYNNEI. The CDR3 sequence: CASSEAEGGYTF. In DNA, the CDR3 is TGTGCCAGCAGCGAAGCGGAGGGGGGCTACACCTTC.

The V and J genes are TRBV9 and TRBJ1-1; D is possibly TRBD1 (6 bases). V was cut by 0 bases and J by 1 base, with 10 bases left in between. Germline values: CDR1 SGDLS, CDR2 YYNGEE. The CDR3 length is 15 residues. CDR3 in DNA: TGTGCCAGCAGCGTAGGTCAAGGGGGGAACACTGAAGCTTTCTTT. This codes for CASSVGQGGNTEAFF.

The V and J genes are TRBV19 and TRBJ2-2; 9 nucleotides match TRBD2. CDR1 LNHDA and CDR2 SQIVND come from the germline V gene (reference sequence). There are 16 residues in the CDR3. V trimming: 4 bases; J trimming: 5 bases; junction bases outside the gene matches: 8. The CDR3 DNA reads as TGTGCCAGTAGTACGGAGGGACTAGCTATAACCGGGGAGCTGTTTTTT. It encodes CASSTEGLAITGELFF. The full variable domain, rest sourced from reference TRBV19 and TRBJ2-2, is DGGITQSPKYLFRKEGQNVTLSCEQNLNHDAMYWYRQDPGQGLRLIYYSQIVNDFQKGDIAEGYSVSREKKESFPLTVTSAQKNPTAFYLCASSTEGLAITGELFFGEGSRLTVL.

The rearrangement links TRBV12-5 to TRBJ2-7; a weak D match, TRBD2 (6 bases). Trimming removed 7 bases from V and 1 base from J, with 17 bases in between. The CDR3 contains 15 residues. CDR1 LGHNT and CDR2 FRNRAP come from the germline V gene. The CDR3 DNA is TGTGCTAGTGTCTTGGGGGAGGATCGGTCCTACGAGCAGTACTTC. This sequence encodes CASVLGEDRSYEQYF.

CDR3 sequence reads: CAISIQGAGSEAFF. The CDR3, as DNA: TGTGCCATCAGTATCCAGGGGGCTGGGTCTGAAGCTTTCTTT. This sequence joins TRBV10-3 and TRBJ1-1; 8 bases line up with TRBD1. V lost 5 bases to trimming and J lost 6 bases; unmatched junction nucleotides: 8. Germline V lookup: CDR1 ENHRY, CDR2 SYGVKD. The CDR3 loop spans 14 amino acids.

J is TRBJ2-3 and V is TRBV2; the match to TRBD2 covers 12 bases. The CDR3 contains 17 residues. CDR1 is SNHLY and CDR2 is FYNNEI in the germline V gene. V trimming: 6 bases; J trimming: 2 bases; junction bases outside the gene matches: 9. The CDR3 here is CASSLRLAGDFTDTQYF. DNA for the CDR3: TGTGCCAGCAGCTTAAGACTAGCGGGAGACTTCACAGATACGCAGTATTTT.

The chain uses TRBV19 and TRBJ1-2, with 8 bases lining up with TRBD1. The CDR3 sequence is 14 residues long. The J segment lost 4 bases and the V segment lost 7 bases, leaving 8 bases of the junction unmatched. The germline CDR1 and CDR2 sequences are LNHDA and SQIVND (reference sequence). The CDR3 protein is CASTEDRDAYGYTF. The CDR3 nucleotides read TGTGCCAGTACCGAGGACAGGGACGCCTATGGCTACACCTTC.

V gene TRBV6-1 combines with J gene TRBJ2-2; tentative D call: TRBD1 (5 bases). Germline V lookup: CDR1 MNHNS, CDR2 SASEGT. This CDR3 spans 15 amino acids. Deletions cut 1 base from V and 6 bases from J, with 12 bases between. DNA of the CDR3: TGTGCCAGCAGTGAAGAGGGCACAGGAGCCGGGGAGCTGTTTTTT. Translating it yields CASSEEGTGAGELFF.

The gene calls are TRBV11-2 and TRBJ1-3, with D unclear. Germline V lookup: CDR1 SGHAT, CDR2 FQNNGV. V lost 1 base and J lost 0, with 4 bases in between. This CDR3 is built from 14 residues. The CDR3 sequence: CASSLGGSGNTIYF. The DNA of the CDR3 is TGTGCCAGCAGCTTAGGGGGCTCTGGAAACACCATATATTTT.

The chain is built from TRBV15 and TRBJ2-7, with D possibly TRBD1 on 6 matching bases. CDR1 and CDR2 (germline): LNHNV, YYDKDF (reference sequence). V gave up 4 bases and J gave up 0 bases, with 13 bases separating them. This CDR3 region has 15 residues. The CDR3 bases are TGTGCCACCAGCATTGGGGGCGCCAGCTCCTACGAGCAGTACTTC. This codes for CATSIGGASSYEQYF.

The chain carries TRBV6-5 and TRBJ1-5; TRBD1 matches at 9 bases. Germline V gives CDR1 MNHEY, CDR2 SVGAGI. This CDR3 region has 15 residues. After removal of 4 bases from V and 12 bases from J, the junction contained 13 bases not matched to a gene. DNA for the CDR3: TGTGCCAGCAGTTTCGAGGGACAGGGATTCGCCCACCAGCATTTT. Translation gives CASSFEGQGFAHQHF.

V usage is TRBV30 and J usage is TRBJ1-2, with a weak D call TRBD1 (5 bases). Trimming removed 2 bases from V and 7 bases from J, with 17 bases in between. The CDR3 sequence is 14 residues long. Germline CDR1 is GTSNPN and CDR2 is SVGIG (reference sequence). The DNA of the CDR3 is TGTGCCTGGAGTACCCCGGGGAGGCAGGGTGGCTACACCTTC. Residues: CAWSTPGRQGGYTF. The variable domain in full, completed from reference TRBV30 and TRBJ1-2, reads SQTIHQWPATLVQPVGSPLSLECTVEGTSNPNLYWYRQAAGRGLQLLFYSVGIGQISSEVPQNLSASRPQDRQFILSSKKLLLSDSGFYLCAWSTPGRQGGYTFGSGTRLTVV.

The gene calls are TRBV27 and TRBJ1-2, with 7 bases lining up with TRBD1. This CDR3 comprises 14 residues. Germline CDR1 reads MNHEY; CDR2 reads SMNVEV (reference sequence). V shed 3 bases, J shed 5 bases, and the junction held 6 bases outside the gene matches. CDR3 sequence (DNA): TGTGCCAGCAGTTTGACAGGGCGCTCATATGGCTACACCTTC. Encoded protein: CASSLTGRSYGYTF.

The rearrangement joins TRBV4-2 to TRBJ2-3, with 8 bases fitting TRBD2. This CDR3 has 16 amino acids. Germline assignment: CDR1 LGHNA and CDR2 YNFKEQ. Trimming took 7 bases from V and 5 from J; bases not matched to a gene: 14. CDR3 sequence (DNA): TGTGCCAGCACTCAAAAGGCGGGGGGCGCGGGAGATACGCAGTATTTT. Its translation is CASTQKAGGAGDTQYF.

The V gene is TRBV7-3, the J gene TRBJ1-1, with TRBD1 identical over 7 bases. V dropped 5 bases and J dropped 4; count of bases not matched to a gene: 7. Looked up from germline, CDR1 is SGHTA and CDR2 is FQGTGA. This CDR3 region has 14 residues. The CDR3 loop reads CASSATGVPTEAFF. The CDR3 nucleotides read TGTGCCAGCAGCGCCACAGGGGTACCCACTGAAGCTTTCTTT.